This section outlines one T cell receptor (beta chain) sequence together with its context. Antigen specificity is unknown. Libraries were prepared by immunoSEQ multiplex PCR; TCRdb keeps only in-frame clonotypes and omits some of them. The table includes approximately 220,000 clones, roughly 84% detected once. Trimming took off 4 bases at V and 0 bases at J, with 12 bases between the two ends. Germline V gene data show CDR1 as SNHLY and CDR2 as FYNNEI. The CDR3 length is 15 residues. The donors were part of the roughly 130-subject validation cohort, which stood apart from the roughly 640-subject first cohort. The data derive from a study of cytomegalovirus exposure and HLA in healthy donors. Study-level points and caveats: Reported results showed that the classifier diagnosed cytomegalovirus status with high specificity and sensitivity. Altogether, 164 TCR beta chains were recorded as cytomegalovirus-associated.

The chain combines TRBV2 with TRBJ1-1, with D unclear. The TCR was taken from a woman aged 25 to 39 in good health and CMV-seropositive. Sequenced sample: PBMCs. This CDR3 is CASSVWVSMNTEAFF. The CDR3, as DNA: TGTGCCAGCAGTGTATGGGTTTCCATGAACACTGAAGCTTTCTTT.